A single sample gave rise to the 12 T cell receptor beta chains below, sequenced in a study of control samples from healthy donors and cancer patients. Data came from immunoSEQ multiplex PCR; TCRdb stores just in-frame clones and leaves some out. The sample holds some 110,000 clones, approximately 90% seen once. Sample: blood. Receptors originate from a woman between 65 and 79 years old in good health.

This clone was seen once. V usage is TRBV5-1 and J usage is TRBJ2-5, with 10 bases fitting TRBD1. The CDR3 length is 14 residues. CDR1 and CDR2 (germline): SGHRS, YFSETQ. With 6 bases clipped from V and 5 bases from J, the junction kept 7 bases outside the gene matches. CDR3 amino acids: CASKPGQGFETQYF. CDR3 coding DNA: TGCGCCAGCAAACCGGGACAGGGGTTCGAGACCCAGTACTTC. Drawing the rest from reference TRBV5-1 and TRBJ2-5, the complete variable domain is KAGVTQTPRYLIKTRGQQVTLSCSPISGHRSVSWYQQTPGQGLQFLFEYFSETQRNKGNFPGRFSGRQFSNSRSEMNVSTLELGDSALYLCASKPGQGFETQYFGPGTRLLVL.

This clone has only one observation. V is TRBV9 and J is TRBJ2-7; TRBD1 is a possible D gene (6 bases). Between the trimmed V and J ends, which lost 4 bases and 3 bases, there was a span of 17 bases. Germline-derived CDR1 and CDR2 are SGDLS and YYNGEE. The CDR3 is made up of 15 amino acids. DNA for the CDR3: TGTGCCAGCAGCACCCAACAGGGATCGGTCTACGAGCAGTACTTC. Its translation is CASSTQQGSVYEQYF.

The gene calls are TRBV27 and TRBJ2-7, with 7 bases matching TRBD1. The CDR3 sequence is 15 residues long. The germline V gene has CDR1 MNHEY and CDR2 SMNVEV (reference sequence). V was clipped by 6 bases and J by 4 bases; unmatched bases: 12. CDR3 sequence: CASRLTGADRYEQYF. The CDR3 nucleotides read TGTGCCAGCAGACTAACAGGGGCGGATAGGTACGAGCAGTACTTC.

The sample holds a few counts of this clone. V and J are TRBV18 and TRBJ2-5; D gene unclear. V shed 6 bases and J shed 2 bases, with 10 bases lying between them. The CDR3 sequence is 13 residues long. Germline V CDR1 and CDR2: KGHSH, LQKENI. The CDR3 DNA reads as TGTGCCAGCTCCCTAGGTATACAAGAGACCCAGTACTTC. Translation: CASSLGIQETQYF.

This clone was detected only a few times. The chain employs TRBV7-9 and TRBJ2-7; the D call may be TRBD1 or TRBD2 (5 bases each). Germline-derived CDR1 and CDR2 are SEHNR and FQNEAQ (reference sequence). V lost 5 bases to trimming and J lost 5 bases, with 13 bases between them. CDR3 length: 13 amino acids. CDR3 sequence reads: CASSPTPGHEQYF. The CDR3 bases are TGTGCCAGCAGCCCAACTCCGGGACACGAGCAGTACTTC.

The chain's CDR3 is CASSLGTGGMNTEAFF. DNA of the CDR3: TGTGCCAGCAGCTTAGGGACAGGGGGAATGAACACTGAAGCTTTCTTT. The chain combines TRBV7-8 with TRBJ1-1, with 10 nucleotides matching TRBD1. V shed 1 base, J shed 0 bases, and the junction held 2 bases outside the gene matches. There are 16 residues in the CDR3. CDR1 and CDR2 (germline): SGHVS, FQNEAQ. Based on the CDR3 plus reference TRBV7-8 and TRBJ1-1, the full variable domain is GAGVSQSPRYKVAKRGQDVALRCDPISGHVSLFWYQQALGQGPEFLTYFQNEAQLDKSGLPSDRFFAERPEGSVSTLKIQRTQQEDSAVYLCASSLGTGGMNTEAFFGQGTRLTVV.

The rearrangement links TRBV3-1 (or the pseudogene TRBV3-2) to TRBJ1-2, with TRBD1 identical over 7 bases. This CDR3 spans 15 amino acids. The germline gives CDR1 LGHDT, CDR2 YNNKEL (reference sequence). J lost 7 bases, V lost 4 bases, and 12 bases had no gene match. The CDR3 reads CASSPWDSELTGYTF. The DNA of the CDR3 is TGTGCCAGCAGCCCTTGGGACAGTGAATTGACTGGCTACACCTTC.

V and J are TRBV2 and TRBJ2-3; the D is unclear. CDR1 is SNHLY, CDR2 FYNNEI, per germline. The V end lost 5 bases, the J end lost 4 bases, and 19 bases lay between the germline ends. This CDR3 contains 16 residues. The CDR3 DNA is TGTGCCAGCAGTTCCCGTGGGCTCCTTGGGGCAGATACGCAGTATTTT. It specifies CASSSRGLLGADTQYF.

The chain couples TRBV5-1 to TRBJ1-2; a weak D match, TRBD1 (5 bases). Germline V CDR1 and CDR2: SGHRS, YFSETQ. This CDR3 is 14 amino acids long. The V gene lost 4 bases and the J gene lost 10 bases, with 20 bases spanning the gap. The CDR3 bases are TGCGCCAGCAGCCTTGGGGCCACAGGCGCTGACTACACCTTC. This encodes CASSLGATGADYTF. The full variable domain, completed using reference TRBV5-1 and TRBJ1-2, is KAGVTQTPRYLIKTRGQQVTLSCSPISGHRSVSWYQQTPGQGLQFLFEYFSETQRNKGNFPGRFSGRQFSNSRSEMNVSTLELGDSALYLCASSLGATGADYTFGSGTRLTVV.

The J gene is TRBJ1-2, the V gene TRBV18; D remains unclear. Germline V gives CDR1 KGHSH, CDR2 LQKENI. Trimming shortened V by 6 bases and J by 4 bases, and 15 bases separated the two germline ends. This CDR3 contains 14 residues. CDR3 sequence: CASSPSSLGYGYTF. The CDR3 DNA reads TGTGCCAGCTCCCCCAGCTCCCTAGGCTATGGCTACACCTTC. Using reference TRBV18 and TRBJ1-2 for the parts outside the CDR3, the full variable domain is NAGVMQNPRHLVRRRGQEARLRCSPMKGHSHVYWYRQLPEEGLKFMVYLQKENIIDESGMPKERFSAEFPKEGPSILRIQQVVRGDSAAYFCASSPSSLGYGYTFGSGTRLTVV.

This CDR3 is CASGLAITGDTEAFF. The CDR3 coding sequence is TGTGCTAGTGGTTTGGCCATCACAGGGGATACTGAAGCTTTCTTT. The chain employs TRBV12-5 and TRBJ1-1, with TRBD1 identical over 7 bases. Germline V lookup: CDR1 LGHNT, CDR2 FRNRAP. The CDR3 spans 15 residues. The trim removed 1 base at V and 5 bases at J, leaving 7 bases unmatched.

This chain links TRBV29-1 with TRBJ2-1, with D perhaps assigned TRBD1 or TRBD2 (6 bases each). Germline values: CDR1 SQVTM, CDR2 ANQGSEA. This CDR3 comprises 15 residues. V lost 7 bases and J lost 0, with 16 bases in between. CDR3 sequence: CSGLGQFSSYNEQFF. As DNA, the CDR3 is TGCAGCGGACTAGGACAGTTTAGCTCCTACAATGAGCAGTTCTTC.